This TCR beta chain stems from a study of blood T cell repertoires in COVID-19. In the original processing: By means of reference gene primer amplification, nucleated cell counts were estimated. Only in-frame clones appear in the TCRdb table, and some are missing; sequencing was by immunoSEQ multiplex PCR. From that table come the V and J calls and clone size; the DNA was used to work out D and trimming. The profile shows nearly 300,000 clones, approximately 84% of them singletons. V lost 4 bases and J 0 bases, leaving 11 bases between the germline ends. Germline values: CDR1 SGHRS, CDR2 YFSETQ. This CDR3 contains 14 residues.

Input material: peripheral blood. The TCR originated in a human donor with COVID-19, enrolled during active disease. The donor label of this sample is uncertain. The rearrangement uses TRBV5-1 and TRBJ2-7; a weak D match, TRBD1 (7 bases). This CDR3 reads CASSQEGASYEQYF. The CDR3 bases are TGCGCCAGCAGCCAGGAGGGGGCCTCCTACGAGCAGTACTTC.